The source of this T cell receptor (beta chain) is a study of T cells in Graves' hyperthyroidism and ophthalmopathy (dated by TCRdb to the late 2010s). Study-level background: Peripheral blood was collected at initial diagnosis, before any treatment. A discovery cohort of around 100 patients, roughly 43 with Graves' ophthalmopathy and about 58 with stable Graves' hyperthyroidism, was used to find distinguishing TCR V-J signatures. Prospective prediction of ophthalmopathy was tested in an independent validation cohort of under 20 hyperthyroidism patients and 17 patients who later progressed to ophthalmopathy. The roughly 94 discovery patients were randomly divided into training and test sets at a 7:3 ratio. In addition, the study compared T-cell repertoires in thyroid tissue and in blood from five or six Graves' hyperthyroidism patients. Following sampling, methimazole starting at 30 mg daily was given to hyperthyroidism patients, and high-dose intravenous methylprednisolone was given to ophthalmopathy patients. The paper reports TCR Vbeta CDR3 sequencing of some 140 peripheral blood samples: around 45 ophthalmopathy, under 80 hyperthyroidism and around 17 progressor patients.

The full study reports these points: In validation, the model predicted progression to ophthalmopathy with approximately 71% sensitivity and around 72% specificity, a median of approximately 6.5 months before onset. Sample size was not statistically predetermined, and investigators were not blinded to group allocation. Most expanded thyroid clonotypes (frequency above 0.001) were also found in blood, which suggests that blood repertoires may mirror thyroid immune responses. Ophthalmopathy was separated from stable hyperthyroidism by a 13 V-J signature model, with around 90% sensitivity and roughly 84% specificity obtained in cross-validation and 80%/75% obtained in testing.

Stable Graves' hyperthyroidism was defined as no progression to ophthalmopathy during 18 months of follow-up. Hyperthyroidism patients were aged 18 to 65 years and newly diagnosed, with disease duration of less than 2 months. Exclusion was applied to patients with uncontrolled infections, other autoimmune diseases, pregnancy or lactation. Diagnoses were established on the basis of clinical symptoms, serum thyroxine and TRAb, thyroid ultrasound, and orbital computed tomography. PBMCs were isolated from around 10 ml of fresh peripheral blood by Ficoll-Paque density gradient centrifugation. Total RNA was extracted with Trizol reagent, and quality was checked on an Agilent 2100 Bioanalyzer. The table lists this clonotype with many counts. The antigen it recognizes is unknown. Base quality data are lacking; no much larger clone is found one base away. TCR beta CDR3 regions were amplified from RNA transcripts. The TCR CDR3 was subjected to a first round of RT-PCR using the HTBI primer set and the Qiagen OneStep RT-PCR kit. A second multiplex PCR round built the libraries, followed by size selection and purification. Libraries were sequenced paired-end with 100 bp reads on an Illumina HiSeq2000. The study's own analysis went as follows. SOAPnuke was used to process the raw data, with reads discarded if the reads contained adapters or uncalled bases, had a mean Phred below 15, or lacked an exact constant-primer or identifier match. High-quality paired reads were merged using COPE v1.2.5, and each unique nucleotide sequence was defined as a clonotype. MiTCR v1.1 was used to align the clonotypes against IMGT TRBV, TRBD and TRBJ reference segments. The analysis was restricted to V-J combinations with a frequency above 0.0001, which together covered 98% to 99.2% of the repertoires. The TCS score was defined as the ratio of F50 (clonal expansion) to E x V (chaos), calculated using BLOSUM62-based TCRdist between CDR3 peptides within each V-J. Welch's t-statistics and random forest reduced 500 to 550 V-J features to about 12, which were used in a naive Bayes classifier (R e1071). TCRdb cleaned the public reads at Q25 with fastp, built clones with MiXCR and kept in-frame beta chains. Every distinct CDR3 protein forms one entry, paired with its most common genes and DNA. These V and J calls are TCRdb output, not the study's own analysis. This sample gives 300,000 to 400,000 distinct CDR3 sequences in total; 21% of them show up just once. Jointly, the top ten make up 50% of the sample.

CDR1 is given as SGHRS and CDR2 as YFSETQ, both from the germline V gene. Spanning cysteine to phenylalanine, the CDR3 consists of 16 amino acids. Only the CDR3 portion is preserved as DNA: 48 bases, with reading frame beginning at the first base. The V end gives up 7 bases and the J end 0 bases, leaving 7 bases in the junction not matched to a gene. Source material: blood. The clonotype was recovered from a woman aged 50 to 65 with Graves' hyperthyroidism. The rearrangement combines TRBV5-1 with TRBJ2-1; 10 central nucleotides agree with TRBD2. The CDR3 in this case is CASRLSGGASYNEQFF. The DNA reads TGCGCCAGCCGATTGAGCGGGGGGGCCTCCTACAATGAGCAGTTCTTC.